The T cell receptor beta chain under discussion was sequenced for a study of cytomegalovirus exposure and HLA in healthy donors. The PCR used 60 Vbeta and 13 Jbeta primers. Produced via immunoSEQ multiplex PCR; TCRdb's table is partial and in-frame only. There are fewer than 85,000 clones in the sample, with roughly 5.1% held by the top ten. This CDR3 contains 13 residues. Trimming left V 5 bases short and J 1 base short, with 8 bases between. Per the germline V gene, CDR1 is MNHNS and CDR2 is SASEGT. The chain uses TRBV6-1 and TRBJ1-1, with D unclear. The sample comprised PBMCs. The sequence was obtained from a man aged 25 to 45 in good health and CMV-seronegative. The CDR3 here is CASSSRENTEAFF. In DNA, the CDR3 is TGTGCCAGCAGTTCGCGGGAGAACACTGAAGCTTTCTTT.